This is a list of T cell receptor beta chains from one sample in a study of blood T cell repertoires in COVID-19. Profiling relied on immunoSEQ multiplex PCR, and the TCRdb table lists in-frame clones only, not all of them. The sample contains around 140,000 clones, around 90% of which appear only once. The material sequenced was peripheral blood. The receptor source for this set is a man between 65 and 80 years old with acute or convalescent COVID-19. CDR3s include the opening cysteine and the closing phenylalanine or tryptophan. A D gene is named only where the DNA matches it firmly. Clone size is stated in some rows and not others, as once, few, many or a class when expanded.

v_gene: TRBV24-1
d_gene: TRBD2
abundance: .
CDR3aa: CATSDLSWREGRNTQYF

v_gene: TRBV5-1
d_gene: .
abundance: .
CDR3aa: CASSLGGGAISTDTQYF

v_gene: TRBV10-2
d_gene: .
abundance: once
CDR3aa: CASRVQGKDQPQHF

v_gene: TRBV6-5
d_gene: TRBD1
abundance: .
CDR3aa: CASRTIGTGGYEQYF

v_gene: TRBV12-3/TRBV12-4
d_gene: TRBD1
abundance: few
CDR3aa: CASSFQGGNGYTF

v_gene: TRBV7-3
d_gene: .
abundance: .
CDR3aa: CASSPPGDSGANVLTF

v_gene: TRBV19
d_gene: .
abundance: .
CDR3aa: CASTPFPDSGTQYF

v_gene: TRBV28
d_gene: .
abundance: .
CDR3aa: CASSFQGRLAKNIQYF

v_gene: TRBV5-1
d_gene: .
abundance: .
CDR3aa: CASSFPGTDTQYF

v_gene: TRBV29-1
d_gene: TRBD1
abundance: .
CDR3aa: CSVAGQGSGELFF

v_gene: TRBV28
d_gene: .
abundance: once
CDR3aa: CASSSRQAGSNQPQHF

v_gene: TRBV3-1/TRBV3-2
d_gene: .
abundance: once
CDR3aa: CASSPLGGSEQYF

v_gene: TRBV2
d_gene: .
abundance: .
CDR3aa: CASTITTGYQETQYF

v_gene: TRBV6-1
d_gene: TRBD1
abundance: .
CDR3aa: CASSETGGTYNEQFF

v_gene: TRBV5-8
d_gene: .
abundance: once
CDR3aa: CASSLSGWSEAFF

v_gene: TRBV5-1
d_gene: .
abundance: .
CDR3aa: CASSPGVGNEQYF

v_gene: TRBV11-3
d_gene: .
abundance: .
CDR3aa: CASSLGAGLAGELFF

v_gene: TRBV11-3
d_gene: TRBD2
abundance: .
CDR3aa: CASSFSGSSYNEQFF

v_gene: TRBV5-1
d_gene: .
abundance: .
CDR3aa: CASSQSGANTEAFF

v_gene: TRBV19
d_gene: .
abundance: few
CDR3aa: CASSIRDWRGTQYF

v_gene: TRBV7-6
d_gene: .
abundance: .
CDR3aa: CASSFAGSLGGNTIYF